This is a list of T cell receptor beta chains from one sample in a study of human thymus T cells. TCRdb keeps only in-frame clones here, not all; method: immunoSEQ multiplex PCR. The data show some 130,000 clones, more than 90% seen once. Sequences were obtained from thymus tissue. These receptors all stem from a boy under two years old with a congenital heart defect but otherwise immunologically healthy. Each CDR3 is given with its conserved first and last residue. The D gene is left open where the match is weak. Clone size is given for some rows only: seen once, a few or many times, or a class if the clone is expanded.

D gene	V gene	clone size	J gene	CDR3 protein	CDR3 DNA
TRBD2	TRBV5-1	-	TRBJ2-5	CASRAGGRETQYF	TGCGCCAGCAGAGCGGGGGGGCGGGAGACCCAGTACTTC
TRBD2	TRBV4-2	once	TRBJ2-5	CASSQEEAGQETQYF	TGTGCCAGCAGCCAAGAAGAAGCGGGGCAAGAGACCCAGTACTTC
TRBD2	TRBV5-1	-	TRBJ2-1	CASSPRLAGVLYNEQFF	TGCGCCAGCAGCCCACGCCTGGCGGGGGTTCTCTACAATGAGCAGTTCTTC
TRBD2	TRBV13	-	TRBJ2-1	CASSPWTSGGGKGYNEQFF	TGTGCCAGCAGCCCCTGGACTAGCGGGGGGGGTAAGGGCTACAATGAGCAGTTCTTC
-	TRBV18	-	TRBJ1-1	CASSPPRRTMNTEAFF	TGTGCCAGCTCACCACCCCGTCGTACCATGAACACTGAAGCTTTCTTT
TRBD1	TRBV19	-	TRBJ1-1	CASNNRQGREAFF	TGTGCCAGTAACAACCGACAGGGGAGGGAAGCTTTCTTT
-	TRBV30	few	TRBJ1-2	CAWSQGMLLWYGYTF	TGTGCCTGGAGCCAGGGAATGCTCCTATGGTATGGCTACACCTTC
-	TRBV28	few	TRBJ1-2	CASSLLFRQGTQFRYGYTF	TGTGCCAGCAGTTTGCTTTTCAGGCAGGGGACCCAATTTCGGTATGGCTACACCTTC
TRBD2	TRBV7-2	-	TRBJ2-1	CASLPGRGGVGQFF	TGTGCCAGCCTCCCTGGGCGGGGGGGCGTTGGGCAGTTCTTC
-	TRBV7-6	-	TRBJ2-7	CASSLYPPRQAGEQYF	TGTGCCAGCAGCTTATACCCCCCGCGGCAGGCGGGCGAGCAGTACTTC
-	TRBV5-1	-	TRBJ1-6	CASSPDRRDNSPLHF	TGCGCCAGCAGCCCCGACAGGCGAGATAATTCACCCCTCCACTTT
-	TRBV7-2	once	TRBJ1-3	CASHSMSPLLGSGNTIYF	TGTGCCAGCCACTCCATGTCCCCTTTGCTTGGCTCTGGAAACACCATATATTTT
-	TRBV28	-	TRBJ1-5	CASSFDIQEPDQPQHF	TGTGCCAGCAGTTTCGATATACAGGAACCCGATCAGCCCCAGCATTTT
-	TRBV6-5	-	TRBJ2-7	CATKIDRGSYEQYF	TGTGCCACCAAAATAGACCGGGGCTCCTACGAGCAGTACTTC
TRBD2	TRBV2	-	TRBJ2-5	CASREIAGGPEETQYF	TGTGCCAGCAGGGAGATAGCGGGGGGGCCGGAAGAGACCCAGTACTTC
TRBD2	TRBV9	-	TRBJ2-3	CASSVAGLAPGRDTQYF	TGTGCCAGCAGCGTAGCGGGACTAGCGCCGGGGCGAGATACGCAGTATTTT
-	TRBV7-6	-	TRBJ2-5	CASSAGQTQYF	TGTGCCAGCAGCGCGGGGCAGACCCAGTACTTC
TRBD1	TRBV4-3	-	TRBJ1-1	CASSQEIPRGRVEAFF	TGCGCCAGCAGCCAAGAAATCCCCAGGGGGCGAGTTGAAGCTTTCTTT
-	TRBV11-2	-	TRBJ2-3	CASSLFRGGGRADTQYF	TGTGCCAGCAGCTTGTTCCGTGGGGGGGGCCGGGCAGATACGCAGTATTTT
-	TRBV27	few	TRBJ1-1	CASSLSTDRNTEAFF	TGTGCCAGCAGTTTATCGACAGATAGGAACACTGAAGCTTTCTTT
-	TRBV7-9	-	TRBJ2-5	CASSLVRGETQYF	TGTGCCAGCAGCTTAGTTAGGGGGGAGACCCAGTACTTC
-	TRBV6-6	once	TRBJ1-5	CASSYKTVYSNQPQHF	TGTGCCAGCAGTTACAAGACAGTCTATAGCAATCAGCCCCAGCATTTT
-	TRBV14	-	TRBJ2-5	CASSQTQETQYF	TGTGCCAGCAGCCAAACACAAGAGACCCAGTACTTC
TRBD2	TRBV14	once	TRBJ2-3	CASSLRLAGYTDTQYF	TGTGCCAGCAGCCTCAGACTAGCGGGGTACACAGATACGCAGTATTTT
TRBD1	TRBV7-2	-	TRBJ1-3	CASSFSPGTGTGNTIYF	TGTGCCAGCAGCTTTAGCCCCGGGACAGGGACTGGAAACACCATATATTTT
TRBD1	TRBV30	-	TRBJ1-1	CAWISWTGHEAFF	TGTGCCTGGATTAGTTGGACAGGGCATGAAGCTTTCTTT
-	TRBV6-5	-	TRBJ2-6	CASSYTRLANVLTF	TGTGCCAGCAGTTATACGAGACTAGCCAACGTCCTGACTTTC
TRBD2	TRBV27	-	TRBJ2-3	CASSIRLAGSPDTQYF	TGTGCCAGCAGTATCAGACTAGCGGGGTCGCCAGATACGCAGTATTTT
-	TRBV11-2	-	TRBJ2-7	CASSSGETYEQYF	TGTGCCAGCAGCTCGGGGGAGACTTACGAGCAGTACTTC
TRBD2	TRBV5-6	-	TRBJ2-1	CASSLATSSGGSSYNEQFF	TGTGCCAGCAGCTTGGCCACTAGTAGCGGGGGGAGCTCCTACAATGAGCAGTTCTTC
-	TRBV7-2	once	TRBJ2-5	CASSLGAGKETQYF	TGTGCCAGCAGCTTAGGGGCCGGGAAAGAGACCCAGTACTTC
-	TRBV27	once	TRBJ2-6	CASSLYSGDKNSGANVLTF	TGTGCCAGCAGTTTATACTCCGGGGACAAAAACTCTGGGGCCAACGTCCTGACTTTC
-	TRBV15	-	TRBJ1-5	CATRASSNQPQHF	TGTGCCACCAGGGCCAGTAGCAATCAGCCCCAGCATTTT
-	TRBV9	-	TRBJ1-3	CASTDSLSGNTIYF	TGTGCCAGCACCGACAGCCTCTCTGGAAACACCATATATTTT
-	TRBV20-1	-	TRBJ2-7	CSATRHGEQYF	TGCAGTGCAACCCGTCATGGCGAGCAGTACTTC
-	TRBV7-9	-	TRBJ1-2	CASSLGSTNYGYTF	TGTGCCAGCAGCTTAGGCAGCACCAACTATGGCTACACCTTC
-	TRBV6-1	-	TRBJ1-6	CASTGGLRALHF	TGTGCCAGCACCGGGGGGTTGAGAGCCCTCCACTTT
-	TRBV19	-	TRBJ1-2	CASSNWGPSSNYGYTF	TGTGCCAGTAGTAATTGGGGTCCGAGCTCGAACTATGGCTACACCTTC
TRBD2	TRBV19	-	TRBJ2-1	CASSTWRESSYNEQFF	TGTGCCAGTAGTACATGGCGGGAGAGCTCCTACAATGAGCAGTTCTTC
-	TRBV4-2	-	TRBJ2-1	CASSLLPSSYNEQFF	TGTGCCAGCAGCCTTCTTCCGAGCTCCTACAATGAGCAGTTCTTC
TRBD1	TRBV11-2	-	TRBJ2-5	CASSSGTGVEETQYF	TGTGCCAGCAGCTCCGGGACAGGGGTCGAAGAGACCCAGTACTTC
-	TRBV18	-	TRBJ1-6	CASSPRGSFPPSSYNSPLHF	TGTGCCAGCTCACCACGAGGCAGTTTCCCTCCGAGCTCCTATAATTCACCCCTCCACTTT
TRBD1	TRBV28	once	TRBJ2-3	CASSTSPDRGRTDTQYF	TGTGCCAGCAGCACCTCCCCGGACAGGGGGCGGACAGATACGCAGTATTTT
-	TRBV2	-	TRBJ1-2	CASNTGFKISYGYTF	TGTGCCAGCAATACAGGGTTTAAAATTAGCTATGGCTACACCTTC
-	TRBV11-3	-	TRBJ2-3	CASKGGDTQYF	TGTGCCAGCAAGGGGGGAGATACGCAGTATTTT
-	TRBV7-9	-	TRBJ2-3	CASSLAHTGPGGTDTQYF	TGTGCCAGCAGCTTAGCGCACACGGGGCCCGGCGGCACAGATACGCAGTATTTT
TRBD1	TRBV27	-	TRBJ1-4	CASSSTGVGEKLFF	TGTGCCAGCAGTTCAACAGGGGTAGGAGAAAAACTGTTTTTT
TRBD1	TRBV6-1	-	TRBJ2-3	CASRKQGTDTQYF	TGTGCCAGCAGAAAACAGGGGACAGATACGCAGTATTTT
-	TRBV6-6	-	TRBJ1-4	CASSEGPSLEKLFF	TGTGCCAGCAGCGAGGGACCGAGTCTTGAAAAACTGTTTTTT
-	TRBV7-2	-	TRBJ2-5	CASSYRLAQETQYF	TGTGCCAGCAGCTACCGACTGGCCCAAGAGACCCAGTACTTC
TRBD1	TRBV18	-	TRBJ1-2	CASSPPENRGSLSYGYTF	TGTGCCAGCTCACCCCCCGAGAACAGGGGGTCGTTAAGCTATGGCTACACCTTC
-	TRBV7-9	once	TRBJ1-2	CASSVGWGRDYGYTF	TGTGCCAGCAGCGTCGGGTGGGGCAGGGATTATGGCTACACCTTC
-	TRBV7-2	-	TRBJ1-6	CASSRPLGDSPLHF	TGTGCCAGCAGCCGGCCCTTGGGGGATTCACCCCTCCACTTT
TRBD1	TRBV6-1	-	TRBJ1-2	CASSETPTGDSYGYTF	TGTGCCAGCAGTGAAACACCGACAGGGGATAGCTATGGCTACACCTTC
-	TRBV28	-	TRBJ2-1	CASRRGLSYNEQFF	TGTGCCAGCCGTCGGGGTCTTTCCTACAATGAGCAGTTCTTC